The source of this T cell receptor beta chain is a study of shared clonotypes between healthy human individuals. Study conclusions and caveats: On the whole, naive subsets had larger estimated richness than memory subsets had.

As originally analysed: ImmunoSEQ gave junction-only sequences without quality scores, so filtering differed. The repertoire was sequenced with immunoSEQ multiplex PCR; TCRdb's copy has only in-frame clones and lacks some. That table furnishes V, J and clone size, whereas the DNA furnished D and trimming. Of about 710,000 clones listed, approximately 77% were seen once; the top ten hold less than 2%. For this clone: Its antigen remains unknown.

The CDR3 is 18 amino acids. Trimming cost V 3 bases and J 2 bases; bases outside gene matches: 12. From germline, CDR1 is KGHSH and CDR2 LQKENI. The receptor was isolated from a woman aged 25 to 45 in good health. Sequencing input: memory CD4+ T cells sorted from blood. This sample's subset: CD45RA-negative fraction. The chain joins TRBV18 to TRBJ1-2; 10 bases agree with TRBD1. This CDR3 reads CASSPPGQGVGLNYGYTF. In DNA form, the CDR3 reads TGTGCCAGCTCACCCCCAGGACAGGGGGTGGGCCTGAACTATGGCTACACCTTC.